This TCR beta chain emerged from a study of glioma-infiltrating T cells after dendritic cell vaccination. Whole-study context: Dendritic cell vaccine was injected intradermally three times, biweekly. General study findings and limits: Few patients contributed both blood and tumor specimens.

As for time point: after dendritic cell vaccination, including at tumor progression/relapse. For this clone: Its target is not known.

The V and J ends lost 1 base and 0 bases respectively, with 9 bases between them. Germline V gene sequence: CDR1 KGHSH, CDR2 LQKENI. The CDR3 runs to 15 residues. Using immunoSEQ multiplex PCR, the repertoire was profiled, and TCRdb retains in-frame clones only, with some absent. The table records around 92,000 clones, roughly 80% of them present only once. This chain links TRBV18 with TRBJ1-2; tentative D call: TRBD1 (5 bases). This clonotype originated in a human donor with glioblastoma. The source was blood, collected after dendritic cell vaccination. The CDR3 here is CASSPRGEPNYGYTF. CDR3 bases: TGTGCCAGCTCACCACGGGGGGAACCTAACTATGGCTACACCTTC. Combining the CDR3 with reference TRBV18 and TRBJ1-2 gives the whole variable domain NAGVMQNPRHLVRRRGQEARLRCSPMKGHSHVYWYRQLPEEGLKFMVYLQKENIIDESGMPKERFSAEFPKEGPSILRIQQVVRGDSAAYFCASSPRGEPNYGYTFGSGTRLTVV.